A single sample gave rise to the 6 T cell receptor beta chains below, sequenced in a study of blood T cell repertoires in COVID-19. Profiled with immunoSEQ multiplex PCR; TCRdb holds only in-frame clones, not every one. The repertoire consists of 250,000 or so clones, with approximately 90% occurring once and the leading ten covering 0.87%. Source material: PBMCs or T cells enriched from blood (not recorded which). The receptors come from a man aged 50-59 years who had been exposed to COVID-19.

This clone was seen once. V and J are TRBV7-9 and TRBJ1-6; possibly TRBD1 for D (5 bases). This CDR3 is 14 amino acids long. Germline CDR1 and CDR2: SEHNR and FQNEAQ (reference sequence). V lost 4 bases and J lost 5, with 9 bases in between. CDR3 in DNA: TGTGCCAGCAGCTGGACATCGGATAATTCACCCCTCCACTTT. Translated: CASSWTSDNSPLHF.

The chain couples TRBV5-4 to TRBJ2-7; 10 bases are a match to TRBD2. The V segment lost 4 bases and the J segment 6 bases; nucleotides outside the gene matches: 13. The V gene's germline CDR1 is SGHNT and CDR2 YYREEE (reference sequence). CDR3 length: 16 residues. CDR3 amino acids: CASSERGGLRGSEQYF. The DNA for the CDR3 is TGTGCCAGCAGCGAGCGGGGGGGGTTGCGGGGTAGCGAGCAGTACTTC.

The rearrangement joins TRBV5-1 to TRBJ1-6; 7 bases agree with TRBD1. The V gene end was trimmed by 4 bases and the J gene end by 8 bases; junction bases not matched to a gene: 6. The CDR3 spans 14 residues. The germline V gene has CDR1 SGHRS and CDR2 YFSETQ. In DNA form, the CDR3 reads TGCGCCAGCAGCCCTGACAGGGAGGATTCACCCCTCCACTTT. It is translated as CASSPDREDSPLHF.

V is TRBV5-4 and J is TRBJ2-5, with a tentative D call TRBD1 (6 bases). The V end lost 0 bases, the J end lost 0 bases, and 9 bases lay between the germline ends. Germline CDR1 and CDR2: SGHNT and YYREEE (reference sequence). The CDR3 runs 15 residues. CDR3 sequence reads: CASSLGQDHQETQYF. The CDR3 DNA reads TGTGCCAGCAGCTTGGGACAGGATCACCAAGAGACCCAGTACTTC.

This clone was detected once. The V gene is TRBV5-1, the J gene TRBJ1-2, with 8 bases matching TRBD1. This CDR3 is built from 14 residues. V shed 4 bases, J shed 5 bases, and the junction held 7 bases outside the gene matches. Germline V gene lookup returns CDR1 SGHRS and CDR2 YFSETQ. CDR3 sequence: CASSGGQGRYGYTF. DNA for the CDR3: TGCGCCAGCAGCGGCGGACAGGGTCGGTATGGCTACACCTTC.

The gene calls are TRBV5-1 and TRBJ2-2; D remains unclear. The germline CDR1 and CDR2 sequences are SGHRS and YFSETQ. The CDR3 spans 15 residues. Between the trimmed V and J ends, which lost 0 bases and 1 base, there was a span of 7 bases. The DNA of the CDR3 is TGCGCCAGCAGCTTGGCCCCGGGGAACACCGGGGAGCTGTTTTTT. Protein: CASSLAPGNTGELFF.